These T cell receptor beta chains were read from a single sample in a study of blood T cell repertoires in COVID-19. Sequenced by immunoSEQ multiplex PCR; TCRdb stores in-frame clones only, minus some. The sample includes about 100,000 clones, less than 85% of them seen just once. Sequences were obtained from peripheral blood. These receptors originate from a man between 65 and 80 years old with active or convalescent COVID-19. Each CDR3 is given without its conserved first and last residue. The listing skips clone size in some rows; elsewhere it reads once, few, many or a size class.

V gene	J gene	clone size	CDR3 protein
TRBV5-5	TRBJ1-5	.	ASSAQINQPQH
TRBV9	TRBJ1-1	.	ASSVGSGRYTEAF
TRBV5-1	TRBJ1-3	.	ASSGGAPQEDTIY
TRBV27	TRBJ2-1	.	ASSFTLAGSTEQF
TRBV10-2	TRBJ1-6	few	ASSGQSGGTGNSPLH
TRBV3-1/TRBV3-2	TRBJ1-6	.	ASSPTQRSYNSPLH
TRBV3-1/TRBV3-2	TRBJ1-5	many	ASSPGFNQPQH
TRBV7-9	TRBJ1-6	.	ASSLEYGQGDSPLH
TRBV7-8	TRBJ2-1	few	ASSLALERGNEQF
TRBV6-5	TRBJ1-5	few	ASRRTGDSNQPQH
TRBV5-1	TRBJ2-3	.	ASTRQDGRTDTQY
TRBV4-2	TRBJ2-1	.	ASSQIRDSPYNEQF
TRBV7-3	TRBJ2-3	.	ASSSSPGLGTDTQY
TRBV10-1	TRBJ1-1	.	ASSEYGETEAF
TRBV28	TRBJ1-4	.	ASRGGREKLF
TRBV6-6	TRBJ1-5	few	ASSYSTGHQDQPQH
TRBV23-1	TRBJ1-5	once	ASSQSSDGNQPQH
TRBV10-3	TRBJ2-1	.	AVQTSSYNEQF
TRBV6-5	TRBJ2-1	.	ASSYESSSYNEQF
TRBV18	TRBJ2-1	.	ASSRGQNNEQF
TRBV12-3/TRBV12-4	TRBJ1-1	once	ASQGQINTEAF
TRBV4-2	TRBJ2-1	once	ASSQGVSGTSGRGNEQF
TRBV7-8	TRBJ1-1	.	ASTHNGGVAF
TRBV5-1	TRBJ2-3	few	ASSLVGTKITDTQY
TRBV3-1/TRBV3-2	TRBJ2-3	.	ASSQDFRVTSGATDTQY
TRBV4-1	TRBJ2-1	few	ASSPFLAGDEQF
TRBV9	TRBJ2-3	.	ASSVFQGRNTDTQY
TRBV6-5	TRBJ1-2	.	ASSLDRSYGYT